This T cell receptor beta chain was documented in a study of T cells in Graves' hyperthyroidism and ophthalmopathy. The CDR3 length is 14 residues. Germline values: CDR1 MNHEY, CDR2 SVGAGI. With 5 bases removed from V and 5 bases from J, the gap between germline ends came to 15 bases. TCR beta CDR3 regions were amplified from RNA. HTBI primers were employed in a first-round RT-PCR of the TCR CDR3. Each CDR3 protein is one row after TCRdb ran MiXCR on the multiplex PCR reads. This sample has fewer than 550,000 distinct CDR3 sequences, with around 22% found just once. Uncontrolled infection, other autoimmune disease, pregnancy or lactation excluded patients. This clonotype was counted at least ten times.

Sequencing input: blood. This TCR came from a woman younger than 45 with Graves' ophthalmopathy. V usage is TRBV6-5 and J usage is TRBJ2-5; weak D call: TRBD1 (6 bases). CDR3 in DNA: TGTGCCAGCAGTCCCACAGGGTCAGGCGAGACCCAGTACTTC. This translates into CASSPTGSGETQYF.